The sequence of this T cell receptor (beta chain) was determined in a study of cytomegalovirus exposure and HLA in healthy donors. Overall study results and limits: As a later analysis revealed, most CMV-associated TCR beta chains appeared HLA-restricted. There was a cluster of highly shared sequence variants that was likely a sequencing artifact. The study found most TCR sequences rare, yet found some public TCRs in many donors.

PCR involved 60 Vbeta and 13 Jbeta primers. The repertoire was sequenced with immunoSEQ multiplex PCR; TCRdb's copy has only in-frame clones and lacks some. The data hold 150,000 or so clones, with roughly 82% observed a single time. The CDR3 is made up of 11 amino acids. CDR1 and CDR2 from the germline V gene are SEHNR and FQNEAQ (reference sequence). A word on this clone: Antigen specificity is unknown.

The source of this sequence is a woman aged 50 to 65 in good health and CMV-seropositive. The J gene is TRBJ2-5, the V gene TRBV7-9; D is uncertain. The J call may be faulty, since TRBJ2-7 better matches the DNA end. Sequencing was done on a sample of PBMCs. The CDR3 reads CASSPVYEQYF. CDR3 coding DNA: TGTGCCAGCAGCCCCGTCTACGAGCAGTACTTC.